Sequencing of this TCR beta chain was carried out in a study of technical replicates of blood from four donors. Assay used: immunoSEQ multiplex PCR; TCRdb lists only in-frame clones, some missing. The table records 65,000 to 95,000 clones, around 97% of them present only once. With 5 bases removed from V and 4 bases from J, the gap between germline ends came to 3 bases. The CDR3 consists of 11 residues. The germline gives CDR1 MDHEN, CDR2 SYDVKM. This clonotype was obtained from a human donor in good health. The source material was T cells isolated from PBMCs. V is TRBV28 and J is TRBJ2-1; no clear D gene. CDR3: CASSHYNEQFF. The CDR3 DNA reads TGTGCCAGCAGTCATTACAATGAGCAGTTCTTC.